The source of this TCR beta chain is a study of cytomegalovirus exposure and HLA in healthy donors. In the study overall: The roughly 130 validation repertoires used the same platform as the 550 to 700 first-cohort repertoires (as reported by a later analysis).

Study-wide results and caveats: Cytomegalovirus status, reportedly, was diagnosed with high specificity and sensitivity by the classifier. Cytomegalovirus-associated TCR beta chains were listed, numbering some 150. Rarity marked most TCR sequences, yet some public TCRs occurred in many donors.

Comments on this clone: The antigen is not known.

Here immunoSEQ multiplex PCR was the method, and the copy in TCRdb shows in-frame clones only, minus some. The table has roughly 350,000 clones, 75% to 90% seen once. The receptor's source is a woman under 30 in good health and CMV-seronegative. Source material: PBMCs.

This chain's CDR3 is CASSGQRETQYF. CDR3 nucleotide sequence: TGTGCCAGCAGTGGCCAGCGAGAGACCCAGTACTTC. The rearrangement joins TRBV6-1 to TRBJ2-5; D not certain. V gave up 4 bases and J gave up 4 bases, with 7 bases separating them. Germline CDR1 is MNHNS and CDR2 is SASEGT. The CDR3 length is 12 residues.